Sequencing of this T cell receptor beta chain was carried out in a study of CD8 T cells in Susac syndrome. TCR beta sequencing was performed on blood CD8+ and CD4+ T cells. The V end was cut by 4 bases, the J end by 1 base, with 12 bases between. Germline V gives CDR1 SGHDT, CDR2 YYEEEE. This CDR3 spans 15 amino acids. Reverse transcription of roughly 0.5 to 1 ug RNA was carried out with random hexamers. immunoSEQ multiplex PCR amplified TCR beta CDR3 across 54 Vbeta, 13 Jbeta. Each CDR3 protein is one row after TCRdb ran MiXCR on the immunoSEQ multiplex PCR reads. This sample has fewer than 150,000 distinct CDR3 sequences, with roughly 96% found just once.

This TCR came from a human donor in good health. The sample taken for sequencing was CD4+ T cells from PBMCs. The chain combines TRBV5-6 with TRBJ2-1; weak D call: TRBD2 (5 bases). The CDR3 protein is CASSPVGGSYNEQFF. The CDR3 DNA follows: TGTGCCAGCAGCCCCGTGGGCGGGTCCTACAATGAGCAGTTCTTC.